Following are 5 T cell receptor beta chains from one sample sequenced in a study of T-cell memory formation after mild COVID-19. TCRdb re-called the 5' RACE reads through MiXCR, storing one row per CDR3 protein. The table shows more than 300,000 distinct CDR3 sequences, with roughly 13% occurring only once. Input material: PBMCs or a T cell subset sorted from them (not recorded which). The receptors come from a man younger than 30 who had mild COVID-19 (a few samples of this study predate the infection). Cell type and time point are not known.

The chain couples TRBV11-2 to TRBJ2-4; TRBD2 agrees at 9 bases. The CDR3 loop spans 17 amino acids. With 5 bases clipped from V and 5 bases from J, the junction kept 13 bases outside the gene matches. Germline V CDR1 and CDR2: SGHAT, FQNNGV. The CDR3 nucleotides are TGTGCCAGCAGCCCCCGCGGGGGGGCTTTGCTTGAAAACATTCAGTACTTC. Protein product: CASSPRGGALLENIQYF. Using reference TRBV11-2 and TRBJ2-4 for the parts outside the CDR3, the full variable domain is EAGVAQSPRYKIIEKRQSVAFWCNPISGHATLYWYQQILGQGPKLLIQFQNNGVVDDSQLPKDRFSAERLKGVDSTLKIQPAKLEDSAVYLCASSPRGGALLENIQYFGAGTRLSVL.

V gene TRBV6-5 combines with J gene TRBJ2-5; TRBD2 is a possible D gene (6 bases). CDR1 is MNHEY and CDR2 is SVGAGI in the germline V gene. The CDR3 totals 16 residues. Trimming removed 0 bases at V and 5 bases at J, with 16 bases between. CDR3 sequence: CASSYSGLLRAETQYF. In nucleotides, the CDR3 is TGTGCCAGCAGTTACTCGGGACTGCTCAGGGCGGAGACCCAGTACTTC.

This clonotype was counted at least ten times. The rearrangement joins TRBV19 to TRBJ2-2; 7 bases align to TRBD2. Germline CDR1 reads LNHDA; CDR2 reads SQIVND (reference sequence). The CDR3 is 15 amino acids. V shed 3 bases and J 3 bases; nucleotides not matched to a gene: 4. CDR3 bases: TGTGCCAGTAGTATCCAGCGGGGTTACACCGGGGAGCTGTTTTTT. Protein product: CASSIQRGYTGELFF.

This clonotype was seen a few times. This rearrangement joins TRBV19 to TRBJ2-1; 16 bases map to TRBD2. CDR3 length: 17 residues. Germline CDR1 LNHDA, CDR2 SQIVND (reference sequence). Germline trimming cut 1 base from V and 7 bases from J; bases unmatched to any gene: 4. The CDR3 region is CASSIVGTSGGANEQFF. The CDR3 nucleotides read TGTGCCAGTAGTATAGTAGGGACTAGCGGGGGGGCAAATGAGCAGTTCTTC.

This clonotype has only a few counts. The V call is TRBV4-2, the J call TRBJ1-2; tentatively, D is TRBD1 (6 bases). The CDR3 extends over 14 amino acids. The germline V gene has CDR1 LGHNA and CDR2 YNFKEQ. The V gene lost 2 bases and the J gene lost 6 bases, with 13 bases spanning the gap. In DNA, the CDR3 is TGTGCCAGCAGCCAAAAAGGGGGGTCAAATGGCTACACCTTC. Encoded protein: CASSQKGGSNGYTF.